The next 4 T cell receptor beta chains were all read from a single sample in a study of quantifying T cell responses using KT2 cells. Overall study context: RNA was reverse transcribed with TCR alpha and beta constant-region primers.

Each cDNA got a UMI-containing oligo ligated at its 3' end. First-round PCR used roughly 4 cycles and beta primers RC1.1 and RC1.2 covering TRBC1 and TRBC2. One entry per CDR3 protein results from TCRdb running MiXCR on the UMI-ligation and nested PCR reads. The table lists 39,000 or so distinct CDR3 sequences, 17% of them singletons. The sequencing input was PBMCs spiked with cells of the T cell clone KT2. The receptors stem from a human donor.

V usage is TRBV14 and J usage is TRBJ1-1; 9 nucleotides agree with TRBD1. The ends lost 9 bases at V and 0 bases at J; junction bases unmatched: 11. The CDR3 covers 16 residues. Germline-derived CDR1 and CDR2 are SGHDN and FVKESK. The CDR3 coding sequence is TGTGCCAGTTGGACAGGGGTATACAGCATGAACACTGAAGCTTTCTTT. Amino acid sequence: CASWTGVYSMNTEAFF.

CDR3 protein: CASSPRTGGADTEAFF. The CDR3 DNA is TGCGCCAGCAGCCCTCGGACAGGGGGCGCCGACACTGAAGCTTTCTTT. The chain uses TRBV5-1 and TRBJ1-1, with TRBD1 matching 11 bases. Per germline, CDR1 SGHRS and CDR2 YFSETQ. The junction had 8 bases not matched to a gene; V was cut back by 4 bases and J by 3 bases. The CDR3 runs to 16 residues.

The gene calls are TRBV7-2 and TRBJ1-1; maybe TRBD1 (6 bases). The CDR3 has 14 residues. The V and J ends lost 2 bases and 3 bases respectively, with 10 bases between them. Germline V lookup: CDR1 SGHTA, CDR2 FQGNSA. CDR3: CASSLSQGYTEAFF. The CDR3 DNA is TGTGCCAGCAGCTTAAGTCAGGGGTACACTGAAGCTTTCTTT.

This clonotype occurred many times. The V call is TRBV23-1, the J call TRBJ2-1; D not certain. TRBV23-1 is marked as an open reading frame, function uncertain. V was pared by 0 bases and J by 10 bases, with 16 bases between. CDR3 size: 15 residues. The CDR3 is CASSQSNGLNFEQFF. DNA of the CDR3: TGCGCCAGCAGTCAATCTAACGGCCTAAATTTCGAGCAGTTCTTC.